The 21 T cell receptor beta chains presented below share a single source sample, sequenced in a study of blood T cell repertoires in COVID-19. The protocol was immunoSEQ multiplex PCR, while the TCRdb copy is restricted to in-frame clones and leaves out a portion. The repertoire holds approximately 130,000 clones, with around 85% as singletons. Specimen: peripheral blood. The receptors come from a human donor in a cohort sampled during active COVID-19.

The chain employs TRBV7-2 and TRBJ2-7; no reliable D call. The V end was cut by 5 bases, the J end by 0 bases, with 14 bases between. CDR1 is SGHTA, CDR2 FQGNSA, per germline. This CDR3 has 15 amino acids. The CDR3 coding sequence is TGTGCCAGCAGCCTTACCGGTTTTAGCTCCTACGAGCAGTACTTC. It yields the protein CASSLTGFSSYEQYF.

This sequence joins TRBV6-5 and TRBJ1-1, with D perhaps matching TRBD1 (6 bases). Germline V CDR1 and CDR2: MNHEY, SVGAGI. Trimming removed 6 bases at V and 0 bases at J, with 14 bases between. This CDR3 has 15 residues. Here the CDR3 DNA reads TGTGCCAGCAGGCCGACAGGCTTTATGAACACTGAAGCTTTCTTT. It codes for CASRPTGFMNTEAFF.

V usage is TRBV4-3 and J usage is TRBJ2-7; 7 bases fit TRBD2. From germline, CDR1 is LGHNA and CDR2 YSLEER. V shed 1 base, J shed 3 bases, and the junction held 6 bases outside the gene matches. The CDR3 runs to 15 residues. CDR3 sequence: CASSQGAGESYEQYF. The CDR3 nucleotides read TGCGCCAGCAGCCAAGGGGCGGGGGAAAGCTACGAGCAGTACTTC.

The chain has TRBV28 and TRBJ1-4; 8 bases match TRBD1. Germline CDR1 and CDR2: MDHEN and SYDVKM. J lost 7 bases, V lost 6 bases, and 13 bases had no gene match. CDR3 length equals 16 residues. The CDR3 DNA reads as TGTGCCAGCAGGCGGACAGGGAGGTCGAAGGGTGAAAAACTGTTTTTT. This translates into CASRRTGRSKGEKLFF.

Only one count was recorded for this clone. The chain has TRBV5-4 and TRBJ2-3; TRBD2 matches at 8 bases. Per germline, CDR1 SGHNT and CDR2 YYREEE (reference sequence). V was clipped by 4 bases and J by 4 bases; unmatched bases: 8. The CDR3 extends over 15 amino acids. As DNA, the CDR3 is TGTGCCAGCAGCCTGACTAGCGCGGGAGCAGATACGCAGTATTTT. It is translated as CASSLTSAGADTQYF.

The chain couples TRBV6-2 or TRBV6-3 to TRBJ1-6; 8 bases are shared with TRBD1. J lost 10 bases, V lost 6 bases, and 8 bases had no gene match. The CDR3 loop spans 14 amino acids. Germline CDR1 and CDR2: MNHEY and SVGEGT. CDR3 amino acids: CASSERTGSSPLHF. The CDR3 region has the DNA TGTGCCAGCAGCGAAAGGACAGGGAGCTCACCCCTCCACTTT.

CDR3 loop: CASSRGQGASGETQYF. CDR3 nucleotides: TGTGCCAGCAGCAGAGGACAGGGGGCAAGTGGGGAGACCCAGTACTTC. This chain uses TRBV5-4 with TRBJ2-5, with 11 bases lining up with TRBD1. Unmatched junction bases numbered 10, after V lost 4 bases and J lost 5 bases. CDR3 length: 16 amino acids. Germline CDR1 and CDR2: SGHNT and YYREEE (reference sequence).

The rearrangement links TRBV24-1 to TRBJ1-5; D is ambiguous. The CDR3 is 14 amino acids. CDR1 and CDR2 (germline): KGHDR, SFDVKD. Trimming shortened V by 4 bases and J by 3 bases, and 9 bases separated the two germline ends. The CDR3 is CATSDGLVNQPQHF. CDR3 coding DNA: TGTGCCACCAGTGACGGGTTAGTCAATCAGCCCCAGCATTTT.

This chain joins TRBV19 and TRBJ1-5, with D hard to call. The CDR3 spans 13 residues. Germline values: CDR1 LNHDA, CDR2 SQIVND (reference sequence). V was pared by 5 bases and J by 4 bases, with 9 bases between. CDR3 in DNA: TGTGCCAGTAGTCCATCTAGAAATCAGCCCCAGCATTTT. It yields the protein CASSPSRNQPQHF.

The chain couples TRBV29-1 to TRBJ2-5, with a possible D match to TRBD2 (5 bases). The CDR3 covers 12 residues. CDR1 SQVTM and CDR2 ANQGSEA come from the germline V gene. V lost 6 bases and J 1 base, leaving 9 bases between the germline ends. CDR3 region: CSVRAGQETQYF. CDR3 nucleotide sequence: TGCAGCGTAAGGGCGGGCCAAGAGACCCAGTACTTC.

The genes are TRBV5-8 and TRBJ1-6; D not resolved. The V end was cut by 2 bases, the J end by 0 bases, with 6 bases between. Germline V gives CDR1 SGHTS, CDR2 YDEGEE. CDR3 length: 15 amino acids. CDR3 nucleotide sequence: TGTGCCAGCAGCTTCCCGAGCTCCTATAATTCACCCCTCCACTTT. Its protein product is CASSFPSSYNSPLHF.

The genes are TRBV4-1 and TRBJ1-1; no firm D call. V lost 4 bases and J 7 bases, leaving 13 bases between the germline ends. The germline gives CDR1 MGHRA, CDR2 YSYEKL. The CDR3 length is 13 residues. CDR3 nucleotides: TGCGCCAGCAGCCCAAGTTACATCCTTGAAGCTTTCTTT. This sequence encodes CASSPSYILEAFF.

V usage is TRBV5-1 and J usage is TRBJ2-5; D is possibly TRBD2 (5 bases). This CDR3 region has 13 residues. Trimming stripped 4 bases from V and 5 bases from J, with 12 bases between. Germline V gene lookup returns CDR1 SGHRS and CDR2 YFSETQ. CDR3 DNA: TGCGCCAGCAGCGAGTCCTCGGGGGAGACCCAGTACTTC. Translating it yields CASSESSGETQYF.

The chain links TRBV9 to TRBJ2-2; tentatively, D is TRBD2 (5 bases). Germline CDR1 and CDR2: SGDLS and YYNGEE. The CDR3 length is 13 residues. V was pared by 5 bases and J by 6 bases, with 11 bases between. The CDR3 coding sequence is TGTGCCAGCAGGGAGGCCCAGGCCGGGGAGCTGTTTTTT. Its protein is CASREAQAGELFF.

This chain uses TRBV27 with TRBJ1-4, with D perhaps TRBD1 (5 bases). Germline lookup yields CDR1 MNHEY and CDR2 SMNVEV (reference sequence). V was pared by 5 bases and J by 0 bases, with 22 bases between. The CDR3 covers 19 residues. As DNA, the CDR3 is TGTGCCAGCAGTACACTCACCTCGACAGAAGTTGCAACTAATGAAAAACTGTTTTTT. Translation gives CASSTLTSTEVATNEKLFF.

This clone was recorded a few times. CDR3 protein: CASSPYVAGAETQYF. The CDR3 coding sequence is TGTGCCAGCAGCCCATACGTAGCGGGGGCGGAGACCCAGTACTTC. The rearrangement uses TRBV5-6 and TRBJ2-5, with 9 bases aligning to TRBD2. Germline CDR1 and CDR2: SGHDT and YYEEEE. The V gene end was trimmed by 4 bases and the J gene end by 5 bases; junction bases not matched to a gene: 9. The length of the CDR3 is 15 residues.

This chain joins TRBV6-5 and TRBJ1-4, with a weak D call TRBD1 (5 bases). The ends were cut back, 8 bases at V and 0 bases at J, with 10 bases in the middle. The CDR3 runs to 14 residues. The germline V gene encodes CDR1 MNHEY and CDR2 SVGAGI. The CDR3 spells CASSSTATNEKLFF. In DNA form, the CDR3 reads TGTGCCAGCTCGTCGACAGCAACTAATGAAAAACTGTTTTTT.

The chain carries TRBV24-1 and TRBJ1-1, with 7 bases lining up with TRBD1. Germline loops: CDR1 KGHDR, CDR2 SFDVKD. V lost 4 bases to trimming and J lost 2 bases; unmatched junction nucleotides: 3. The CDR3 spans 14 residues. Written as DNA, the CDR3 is TGTGCCACCAGTGAGACAGGGAGAAACACTGAAGCTTTCTTT. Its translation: CATSETGRNTEAFF.

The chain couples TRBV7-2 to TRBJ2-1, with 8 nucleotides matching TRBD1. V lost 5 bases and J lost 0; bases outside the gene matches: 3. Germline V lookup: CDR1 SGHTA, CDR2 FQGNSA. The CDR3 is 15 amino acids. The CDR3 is CASSQGAASYNEQFF. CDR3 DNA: TGTGCCAGCAGCCAGGGGGCTGCCTCCTACAATGAGCAGTTCTTC.

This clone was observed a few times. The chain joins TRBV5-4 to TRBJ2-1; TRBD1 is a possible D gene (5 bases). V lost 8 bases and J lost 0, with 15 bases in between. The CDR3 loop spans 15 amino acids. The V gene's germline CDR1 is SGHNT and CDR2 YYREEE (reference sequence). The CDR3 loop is CASERQGSSYNEQFF. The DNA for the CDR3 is TGTGCCAGTGAGAGGCAGGGAAGCTCCTACAATGAGCAGTTCTTC.

CDR3 sequence reads: CASSTQIPGLEAFF. The DNA for the CDR3 is TGTGCCAGCAGTACGCAAATTCCAGGGCTTGAAGCTTTCTTT. The rearrangement uses TRBV6-2 or TRBV6-3 and TRBJ1-1, with D perhaps matching TRBD1 (5 bases). V gave up 5 bases and J gave up 7 bases, with 17 bases separating them. The CDR3 extends over 14 amino acids. Per the germline V gene, CDR1 is MNHEY and CDR2 is SVGEGT.